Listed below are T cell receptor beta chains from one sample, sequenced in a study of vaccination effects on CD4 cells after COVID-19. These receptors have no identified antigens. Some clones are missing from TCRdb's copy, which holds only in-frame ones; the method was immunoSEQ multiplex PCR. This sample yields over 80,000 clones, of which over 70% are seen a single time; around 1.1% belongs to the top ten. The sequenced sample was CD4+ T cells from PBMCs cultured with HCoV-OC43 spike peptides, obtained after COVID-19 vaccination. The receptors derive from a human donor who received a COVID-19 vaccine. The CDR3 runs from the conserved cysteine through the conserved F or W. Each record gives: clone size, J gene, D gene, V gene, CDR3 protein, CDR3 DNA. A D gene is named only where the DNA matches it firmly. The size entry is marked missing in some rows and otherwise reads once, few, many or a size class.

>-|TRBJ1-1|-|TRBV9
CASSVAGSQNTEAFF
TGTGCCAGCAGCGTAGCAGGTAGCCAGAACACTGAAGCTTTCTTT
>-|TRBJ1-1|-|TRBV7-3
CASSLMRNTEAFF
TGTGCCAGCAGCTTAATGCGGAACACTGAAGCTTTCTTT
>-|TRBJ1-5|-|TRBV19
CASTLGPGRDQPQHF
TGTGCCAGTACTCTGGGACCAGGAAGGGATCAGCCCCAGCATTTT
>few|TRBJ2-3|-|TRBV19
CASSNSGPSPAQYF
TGTGCCAGTAGTAATAGCGGCCCCTCTCCCGCACAGTATTTT
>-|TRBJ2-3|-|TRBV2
CASRVSDTQYF
TGTGCCAGCAGGGTGTCTGATACGCAGTATTTT
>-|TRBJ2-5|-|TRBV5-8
CASPHPPGVTQETQYF
TGTGCCAGCCCCCATCCCCCCGGGGTCACTCAAGAGACCCAGTACTTC
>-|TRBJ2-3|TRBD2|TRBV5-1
CASSLYLGRASAGTDTQYF
TGCGCCAGCAGCTTATATCTGGGGAGGGCCTCCGCTGGCACAGATACGCAGTATTTT
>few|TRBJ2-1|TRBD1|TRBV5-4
CASSSRTGTGAYNEQFF
TGTGCCAGCAGCTCCCGGACCGGGACAGGGGCCTACAATGAGCAGTTCTTC
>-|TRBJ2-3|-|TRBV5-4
CASSLGTPSYTDTQYF
TGTGCCAGCAGCTTAGGGACACCGAGCTACACAGATACGCAGTATTTT
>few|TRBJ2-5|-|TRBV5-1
CASRGESGETQYF
TGCGCCAGCAGAGGGGAATCTGGGGAGACCCAGTACTTC
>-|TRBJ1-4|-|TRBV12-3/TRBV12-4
CASSFAEGKLFF
TGTGCCAGCAGTTTCGCTGAGGGAAAACTGTTTTTT
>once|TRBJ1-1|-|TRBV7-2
CASSLGGGDVQAFF
TGTGCCAGCAGCTTAGGCGGAGGGGATGTCCAAGCTTTCTTT
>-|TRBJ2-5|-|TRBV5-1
CASSLGSGETQYF
TGCGCCAGCAGCTTGGGTTCCGGGGAGACCCAGTACTTC
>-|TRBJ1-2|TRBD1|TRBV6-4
CASSRDRGTYGYTF
TGTGCCAGCAGTCGGGACAGGGGAACCTATGGCTACACCTTC
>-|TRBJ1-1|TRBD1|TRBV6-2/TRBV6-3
CASRLGGQGATEAFF
TGTGCCAGCCGCCTCGGAGGACAGGGGGCTACTGAAGCTTTCTTT
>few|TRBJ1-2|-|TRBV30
CAWSVSGSGYTF
TGTGCCTGGAGTGTATCGGGGAGTGGCTACACCTTC
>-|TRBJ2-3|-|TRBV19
CASSLRQSTDTQYF
TGTGCCAGTTCCCTCCGACAGAGCACAGATACGCAGTATTTT
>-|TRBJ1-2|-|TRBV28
CASSPLNYGYTF
TGTGCCAGCAGTCCCCTTAACTATGGCTACACCTTC
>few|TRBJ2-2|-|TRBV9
CASSPGQTGELFF
TGTGCCAGCAGCCCCGGGCAAACCGGGGAGCTGTTTTTT
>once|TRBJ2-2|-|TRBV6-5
CASRPPPGELFF
TGTGCCAGCAGACCCCCTCCCGGGGAGCTGTTTTTT
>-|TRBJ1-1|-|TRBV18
CASSPERGDYTEAFF
TGTGCCAGCTCACCCGAGAGAGGGGACTACACTGAAGCTTTCTTT
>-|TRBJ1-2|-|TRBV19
CAVRRGKGWGEDYGYTF
TGTGCCGTAAGGCGGGGTAAGGGTTGGGGTGAAGACTATGGCTACACCTTC